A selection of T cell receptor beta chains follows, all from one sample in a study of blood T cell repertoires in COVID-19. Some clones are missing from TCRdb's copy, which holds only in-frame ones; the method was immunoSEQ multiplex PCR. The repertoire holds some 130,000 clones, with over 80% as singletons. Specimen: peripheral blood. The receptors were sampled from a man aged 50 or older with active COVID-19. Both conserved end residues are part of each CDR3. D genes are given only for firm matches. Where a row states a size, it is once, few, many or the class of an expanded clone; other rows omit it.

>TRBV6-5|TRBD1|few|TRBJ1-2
CASSYSEQGAFGYTF
TGTGCCAGCAGTTACTCCGAGCAGGGGGCATTCGGCTACACCTTC
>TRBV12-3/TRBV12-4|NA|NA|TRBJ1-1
CASSLGGTTEAFF
TGTGCCAGCAGTTTAGGAGGGACAACTGAAGCTTTCTTT
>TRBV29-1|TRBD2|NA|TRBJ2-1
CSVEGIELGRGEQFF
TGCAGCGTTGAAGGAATTGAGTTGGGGAGGGGTGAGCAGTTCTTC
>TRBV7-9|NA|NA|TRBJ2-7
CASSFLVSSYEQYF
TGTGCCAGCAGCTTCCTAGTTAGCTCCTACGAGCAGTACTTC
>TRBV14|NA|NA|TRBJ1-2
CASSQAAGGSGYTF
TGTGCCAGCAGCCAAGCTGCGGGGGGCTCTGGCTACACCTTC
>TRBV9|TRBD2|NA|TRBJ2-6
CASSGTSGYFSGANVLTF
TGTGCCAGCAGCGGTACTAGCGGCTACTTCTCTGGGGCCAACGTCCTGACTTTC
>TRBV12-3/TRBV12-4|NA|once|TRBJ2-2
CASSSSGIGELFF
TGTGCCAGCAGTTCGTCGGGGATCGGGGAGCTGTTTTTT
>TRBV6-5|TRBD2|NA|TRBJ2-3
CAGTLAGGMDTQYF
TGTGCCGGAACACTAGCGGGGGGGATGGATACGCAGTATTTT
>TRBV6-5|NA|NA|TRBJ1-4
CASSYSQGLSEKLFF
TGTGCCAGCAGTTACTCCCAGGGATTGAGTGAAAAACTGTTTTTT
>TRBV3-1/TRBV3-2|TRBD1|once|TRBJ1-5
CASSQDLGGPQPQHF
TGTGCCAGCAGCCAAGATTTAGGGGGCCCTCAGCCCCAGCATTTT
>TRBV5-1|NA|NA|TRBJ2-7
CASSLALGGGVEQYF
TGCGCCAGCAGCTTGGCCCTGGGAGGGGGAGTGGAGCAGTACTTC
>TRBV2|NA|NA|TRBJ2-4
CASLPRGSGLAKNIQYF
TGTGCCAGCCTACCCCGGGGTAGCGGTCTAGCCAAAAACATTCAGTACTTC
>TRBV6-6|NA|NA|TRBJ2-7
CASSYIWGDEQYF
TGTGCCAGCAGTTACATCTGGGGCGACGAGCAGTACTTC
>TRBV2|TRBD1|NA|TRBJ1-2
CATWGDRGNGYTF
TGTGCCACTTGGGGGGACAGGGGAAATGGCTACACCTTC
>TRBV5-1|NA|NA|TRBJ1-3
CASSLNGRATGNTIYF
TGCGCCAGCAGCTTAAATGGCAGGGCTACTGGAAACACCATATATTTT
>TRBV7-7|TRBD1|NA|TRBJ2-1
CASSLEDRDRQFF
TGTGCTAGCAGCTTAGAGGACAGGGATCGGCAGTTCTTC
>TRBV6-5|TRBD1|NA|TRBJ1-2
CASSPGTVGGGYTF
TGTGCCAGCAGTCCCGGGACAGTGGGGGGAGGCTACACCTTC
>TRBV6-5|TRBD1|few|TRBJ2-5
CASSYEGQARETQYF
TGTGCCAGCAGTTACGAAGGACAGGCACGAGAGACCCAGTACTTC
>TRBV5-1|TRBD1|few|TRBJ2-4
CASSSGTGAYIQYF
TGCGCCAGCAGCTCCGGGACAGGGGCATACATTCAGTACTTC
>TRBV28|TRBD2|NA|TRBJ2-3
CASSLPSGADTQYF
TGTGCCAGCAGTTTACCTAGCGGTGCAGATACGCAGTATTTT